This TCR beta chain was identified in a study of long-term antiretroviral therapy in people with HIV (dated 2022 in TCRdb). Broadly, across the study: The earliest samples were collected about a decade before the 2015 WHO recommendation for immediate ART, when ART was typically delayed until CD4 counts fell. Of the approximately 32 participants with HIV, approximately twelve were female. The cohort contributed fewer than 200 cryopreserved PBMC samples from about 29 adults with confirmed HIV infection, collected serially over a mean of about 6 years (range 1-12). This retrospective serial study examined whether starting ART and sustained HIV suppression were associated with changes in the composition and diversity of the TRB repertoire in peripheral blood. Test extractions of a monoclonal T-cell line alongside under 35 polyclonal samples showed no cross-contamination during QIAcube processing.

The paper's findings and limits, for the study overall: Owing to limited PBMC availability, only the TCR beta chain was sequenced, without alpha chain pairing. Expanded TRB clones identified before ART initiation dominated the repertoire at all time points, although this dominance fluctuated and declined in many PLHIV after ART. Starting ART was linked to a significant rise in TRB diversity, yet even after long-term ART the diversity remained significantly lower than in transplant donor controls. Compared with controls, HIV repertoires had narrower CDR3 length ranges, and the network structure pointed to an antigen-experienced repertoire that shifted only slightly toward naive after ART. Inferences about post-ART repertoire changes are limited because no data were available on ART adherence, viral resistance or therapy changes. Because pre-ART samples had limited cell numbers, profiling was done on unsorted PBMC rather than on sorted CD4+ and CD8+ T cells. Samples dated from the mid-2000s to the late 2010s, and the ART regimens used may be less effective than current ones.

Turning to this clone: Its target antigen remains unknown. The record has no base qualities; no much larger clone is one base away.

The immunoSEQ hsTCRB v3.0 assay was used at survey level resolution for TRB variable region sequencing. The targeted TRB sequencing depth was about 35,000-55,000 T-cell genomes per sample. An Illumina MiSeq with a v3 150-cycle kit was used to sequence the pooled TRB libraries. In the paper's pipeline: Repertoire analysis was performed in R inside a reproducible Nextflow workflow that covered QC, data transformation and analysis. LymphoSeq2, an R package for AIRR-Seq data exploration, was used to implement custom analyses. After excluding several samples that yielded fewer than 5000 total TRB sequences, some 180 HIV repertoires remained for analysis. Among the roughly 190 retained HIV repertoires, about 60 were collected before ART initiation and about 130 were collected after ART initiation. Repertoires were downsampled to 5000 TRB nucleotide sequences, with summary statistics averaged over 100 downsampling iterations. The analysis kept only TRB sequences whose CDR3 regions were at least seven amino acids long. Diversity was measured with a Shannon entropy-derived clonality score and the Gini coefficient. In the repertoire networks, any two of the top 5000 CDR3 amino acid sequences were connected whenever the two sequences differed by an edit distance of one. Antigen specificity groups and MHC restriction were predicted for TRB CDR3 amino acid sequences with GLIPH2. CDR3 amino acid sequences were matched against VDJdb and McPAS-TCR to flag known CMV, EBV, HIV or tissue antigen associations. Pre-ART, post-ART and control groups were compared with Wilcoxon signed-rank tests and Holm-Bonferroni correction. TCRdb mirrors the immuneACCESS table, restricted to in-frame sequences. Some clones are absent from its copies; in checked studies, under half trace to an unresolved V gene, and the reason for the others is unknown. Clone size and V and J calls were adopted from that table, with D and trimming inferred from the DNA. This sample has about 11,000 clones in its table, and roughly 85% of those were observed once. Together, the top ten hold about an eighth of the sample.

To be included, a participant needed at least one PBMC sample from before ART initiation plus at least two post-ART samples. Treatment was received in the United States of America by all participants with HIV. Before DNA extraction, cryopreserved samples of about 0.95-11 million PBMC were thawed and then washed. At the time of the earliest PBMC sample, participants with HIV were aged between roughly 23 and 60 years. Per participant, PBMC samples came from 1-4 timepoints prior to ART initiation and 2-8 timepoints following ART initiation, for a median of 7 samples. For every participant, serial HIV viral load, CD4+ T-cell count, ART history and demographic data were obtained. A Qiagen kit on a QIAcube was used to extract genomic DNA from unsorted PBMC, with samples processed in batches of 12. The receptor was derived from a man aged 35 to 55 with HIV. Sequencing used unsorted PBMCs, obtained 1.2 years after starting antiretroviral therapy.

The CDR3 region has the sequence CASSYSPRTSGEGQFF. The DNA sequence follows: TGTGCCAGCAGTTACTCTCCCCGGACTAGCGGGGAAGGGCAGTTCTTC. The V and J genes are TRBV6-5 and TRBJ2-1; 12 of the junction bases match TRBD2. The CDR3 sequence holds 16 residues, the cysteine and phenylalanine included. Only CDR3 DNA remains: 48 bases, in frame from the first base. The germline V gene supplies CDR1 MNHEY and CDR2 SVGAGI. Unmatched junction bases come to 9, with V trimmed by 0 bases and J by 12 bases.